The clone carrying this TCR beta chain has only one observation. The data were obtained in a study of T cells of healthy individuals. TCRdb used MiXCR to reprocess the 5' RACE reads, holding one entry per CDR3 protein. The profile shows approximately 52,000 distinct CDR3 sequences, roughly 14% of them singletons. The sequence derives from a human donor in good health.

CDR3 sequence (DNA): TGTGCCAGCAGCGTAGGTACGGCCGAGGGAGAGACCCAGTACTTC. Protein: CASSVGTAEGETQYF. The chain recombines TRBV9 with TRBJ2-5; a weak D match, TRBD2 (5 bases). V was clipped by 0 bases and J by 4 bases, with 13 bases between them. Germline CDR1 reads SGDLS; CDR2 reads YYNGEE. This CDR3 spans 15 amino acids.